Shown below are 21 T cell receptor beta chains from a single sample sequenced in a study of identical twins. Each CDR3 protein is one row after TCRdb ran MiXCR on the 5' RACE reads. The table records approximately 350,000 distinct CDR3 sequences, more than 9% of them present only once. These data also formed part of another study, on yellow fever vaccine responses in identical twins.

The sample taken for sequencing was CD8+ T cells sorted from blood. Receptors were obtained from a woman aged 18-29 years in good health.

This clonotype has only a few counts. The chain uses TRBV6-4 and TRBJ2-2; the D is unclear. V was cut by 4 bases and J by 3 bases, with 9 bases left in between. CDR3 size: 14 residues. Looked up from germline, CDR1 is MRHNA and CDR2 is SNTAGT. The CDR3 spells CASSALGDTGELFF. The CDR3 bases are TGTGCCAGCAGTGCCCTAGGCGACACCGGGGAGCTGTTTTTT.

This clonotype was observed a few times. The CDR3 sequence is CASSASHGADYGYTF. The CDR3 bases are TGTGCCAGCAGCGCCTCCCACGGGGCGGACTATGGCTACACCTTC. The V and J genes are TRBV9 and TRBJ1-2; weak D call: TRBD1 (5 bases). This CDR3 is built from 15 residues. V lost 3 bases, J lost 3 bases, and 15 bases lay in between. The V gene's germline CDR1 is SGDLS and CDR2 YYNGEE.

This clonotype was seen a handful of times. The rearrangement joins TRBV7-8 to TRBJ2-1; D is perhaps TRBD1 or TRBD2 (5 bases each). V lost 1 base and J 1 base, leaving 17 bases between the germline ends. CDR3 length: 18 residues. The germline gives CDR1 SGHVS, CDR2 FQNEAQ. The chain's CDR3 is CASSLVIWGGTSYNEQFF. The CDR3 region has the DNA TGTGCCAGCAGCTTAGTGATATGGGGTGGGACGTCCTACAATGAGCAGTTCTTC.

The table lists this clonotype with a few counts. The chain has TRBV7-8 and TRBJ2-7, with TRBD1 as a possible D gene (6 bases). The CDR3 is 15 residues long. Germline V gene data show CDR1 as SGHVS and CDR2 as FQNEAQ. V shed 1 base and J shed 4 bases, with 14 bases lying between them. CDR3 in DNA: TGTGCCAGCAGCTTAGTTCGCAGGGGTTATTACGAGCAGTACTTC. Translated: CASSLVRRGYYEQYF.

This clonotype was seen ten or more times. The DNA for the CDR3 is TGTGCCAGCAGCCCCGGGACAGCGAACACCGGGGAGCTGTTTTTT. It encodes CASSPGTANTGELFF. The rearrangement uses TRBV7-9 and TRBJ2-2, with 7 bases aligning to TRBD1. The CDR3 is 15 residues long. V gave up 5 bases and J gave up 0 bases; unmatched junction bases: 3. CDR1 is SEHNR and CDR2 is FQNEAQ in the germline V gene (reference sequence). The variable domain in full, completed from reference TRBV7-9 and TRBJ2-2, reads DTGVSQNPRHKITKRGQNVTFRCDPISEHNRLYWYRQTLGQGPEFLTYFQNEAQLEKSRLLSDRFSAERPKGSFSTLEIQRTEQGDSAMYLCASSPGTANTGELFFGEGSRLTVL.

This clonotype has only a few counts. V and J are TRBV4-1 and TRBJ1-2, with no clear D. V was shortened by 2 bases and J by 7 bases, with 23 bases between the two germline ends. This CDR3 is 17 amino acids long. The V gene's germline CDR1 is MGHRA and CDR2 YSYEKL. DNA for the CDR3: TGCGCCAGCAGCCAACTATGGGTTGCAGGCAGCTACATTGGCTACACCTTC. Its translation is CASSQLWVAGSYIGYTF.

The chain joins TRBV6-1 to TRBJ1-4; TRBD1 matches 8 bases. This CDR3 has 15 amino acids. V lost 5 bases, J lost 7 bases, and 9 bases stayed unmatched. CDR1 is MNHNS and CDR2 is SASEGT in the germline V gene. CDR3 sequence (DNA): TGTGCCAGCAGTAAACCGGGACAGGCAACTGAAAAACTGTTTTTT. This codes for CASSKPGQATEKLFF.

This sequence joins TRBV7-2 and TRBJ2-3; D may be TRBD1 (6 bases). The CDR3 has 14 amino acids. Germline V gives CDR1 SGHTA, CDR2 FQGNSA. V lost 5 bases to trimming and J lost 4 bases, with 13 bases between them. The CDR3 here is CASSTIGGSDTQYF. The DNA of the CDR3 is TGTGCCAGCAGCACAATTGGGGGCTCAGATACGCAGTATTTT. Variable domain in full (rest from reference TRBV7-2 and TRBJ2-3): GAGVSQSPSNKVTEKGKDVELRCDPISGHTALYWYRQSLGQGLEFLIYFQGNSAPDKSGLPSDRFSAERTGGSVSTLTIQRTQQEDSAVYLCASSTIGGSDTQYFGPGTRLTVL.

This clonotype was counted only a few times. The V gene is TRBV2, the J gene TRBJ2-6; no firm D call. There are 14 residues in the CDR3. Germline V gene lookup returns CDR1 SNHLY and CDR2 FYNNEI. Trimming stripped 6 bases from V and 1 base from J, with 7 bases between. The DNA for the CDR3 is TGTGCCAGCAGCGACATATCTGGGGCCAACGTCCTGACTTTC. Translating gives CASSDISGANVLTF. Supplemented by reference TRBV2 and TRBJ2-6, the full variable domain reads EPEVTQTPSHQVTQMGQEVILRCVPISNHLYFYWYRQILGQKVEFLVSFYNNEISEKSEIFDDQFSVERPDGSNFTLKIRSTKLEDSAMYFCASSDISGANVLTFGAGSRLTVL.

This clonotype was recorded a few times. This chain joins TRBV28 and TRBJ2-7; 12 bases map to TRBD2. Germline loops: CDR1 MDHEN, CDR2 SYDVKM. V shed 3 bases and J 4 bases; nucleotides not matched to a gene: 7. The CDR3 length is 16 residues. The CDR3 bases are TGTGCCAGCAGTTTGGGTGGACTAGCGGGAAAATACGAGCAGTACTTC. As protein: CASSLGGLAGKYEQYF.

The sample holds a few counts of this clonotype. The J gene is TRBJ2-4, the V gene TRBV2, with TRBD1 as a possible D gene (5 bases). Trimming removed 5 bases at V and 8 bases at J, with 16 bases between. CDR3 length: 14 amino acids. In germline, CDR1 is SNHLY, CDR2 FYNNEI. In DNA, the CDR3 is TGTGCCAGCAGTTTCAGGGAAGTTAGTGACATTCAGTACTTC. Translating it yields CASSFREVSDIQYF.

The rearrangement uses TRBV25-1 and TRBJ2-3; D not certain. V dropped 8 bases and J dropped 6 bases, with 12 bases sitting between them. The CDR3 has 12 amino acids. Germline CDR1 is MGHDK and CDR2 is SYGVNS. CDR3 nucleotide sequence: TGTGCCAGCCGCCTCAAGACGGATACGCAGTATTTT. This encodes CASRLKTDTQYF.

This clonotype was counted a few times. The chain has TRBV12-3 or TRBV12-4 and TRBJ1-1; D is uncertain. V lost 0 bases and J lost 11, with 7 bases in between. This CDR3 contains 11 residues. The CDR3 here is CASSLAGIAFF. The CDR3 DNA reads TGTGCCAGCAGTTTAGCCGGGATTGCTTTCTTT.

This clonotype was seen a few times. The chain employs TRBV2 and TRBJ2-2, with TRBD2 matching 15 bases. CDR1 and CDR2 (germline): SNHLY, FYNNEI. The V and J ends lost 6 bases and 3 bases, in that order; junction bases with no gene match: 2. The CDR3 covers 16 residues. CDR3: CASRGLAGGHTGELFF. The CDR3 DNA sequence: TGTGCCAGCAGGGGACTAGCGGGAGGACACACCGGGGAGCTGTTTTTT. Full variable domain (outside the CDR3, taken from reference TRBV2 and TRBJ2-2): EPEVTQTPSHQVTQMGQEVILRCVPISNHLYFYWYRQILGQKVEFLVSFYNNEISEKSEIFDDQFSVERPDGSNFTLKIRSTKLEDSAMYFCASRGLAGGHTGELFFGEGSRLTVL.

Only a few counts were recorded for this clonotype. The J gene is TRBJ2-1, the V gene TRBV5-6; a possible D gene is TRBD2 (6 bases). Germline CDR1 reads SGHDT; CDR2 reads YYEEEE. The V gene lost 4 bases and the J gene lost 9 bases, with 14 bases spanning the gap. The CDR3 is made up of 13 amino acids. CDR3 loop: CASSPGLSSEQFF. The CDR3 nucleotides read TGTGCCAGCAGCCCCGGACTATCAAGTGAGCAGTTCTTC.

This clonotype was seen more than once but under ten times. V is TRBV12-3 or TRBV12-4 and J is TRBJ1-1; TRBD1 matches at 9 bases. V lost 6 bases and J lost 8; bases outside the gene matches: 4. This CDR3 has 12 amino acids. CDR3 DNA: TGTGCCAGCAGGGGACAGGGTAAAGAAGCTTTCTTT. Protein product: CASRGQGKEAFF.

This clonotype has a handful of counts. V and J are TRBV12-3 or TRBV12-4 and TRBJ2-3; D might be TRBD1 (5 bases). CDR3 length: 13 amino acids. V lost 5 bases to trimming and J lost 2 bases, with 8 bases between them. CDR3 residues: CASSPDTTDTQYF. The DNA of the CDR3 is TGTGCCAGCAGTCCGGACACCACAGATACGCAGTATTTT.

This clonotype was picked up a small number of times. The chain has TRBV27 and TRBJ2-7, with 9 bases fitting TRBD1. Trimming at V came to 4 bases and at J to 0 bases, leaving 4 bases not matched to a gene. The CDR3 totals 15 residues. CDR1 MNHEY and CDR2 SMNVEV come from the germline V gene (reference sequence). CDR3 nucleotides: TGTGCCAGCAGTTCAGGGGGACAGGGCTCCTACGAGCAGTACTTC. This gives the protein CASSSGGQGSYEQYF.

This chain connects TRBV6-2 or TRBV6-3 to TRBJ2-7; TRBD1 aligns across 7 bases. The CDR3 has 13 amino acids. Germline V CDR1 and CDR2: MNHEY, SVGEGT. V lost 6 bases and J lost 7; bases outside the gene matches: 9. This CDR3 reads CASRDTGDGEQYV. The CDR3 DNA sequence: TGTGCCAGCAGGGATACAGGGGACGGGGAGCAGTACGTC.

Ten or more counts support this clonotype. The chain recombines TRBV16 with TRBJ2-1; D is uncertain. CDR3 length: 12 residues. The V and J ends lost 0 bases and 8 bases respectively, with 5 bases between them. Germline CDR1 reads KGHSY; CDR2 reads FQNENV. CDR3: CASSQSFDEQFF. For the CDR3, the DNA is TGTGCCAGCAGCCAATCTTTCGATGAGCAGTTCTTC.

This clonotype was seen a few times. The V call is TRBV9, the J call TRBJ2-1; possibly TRBD2 for D (5 bases). Trimming took 2 bases from V and 0 from J, leaving 12 bases between them. CDR1 is SGDLS, CDR2 YYNGEE, per germline. The CDR3 is 16 amino acids. CDR3 loop: CASSVERTISYNEQFF. As DNA, the CDR3 is TGTGCCAGCAGCGTCGAGCGGACCATCTCCTACAATGAGCAGTTCTTC.